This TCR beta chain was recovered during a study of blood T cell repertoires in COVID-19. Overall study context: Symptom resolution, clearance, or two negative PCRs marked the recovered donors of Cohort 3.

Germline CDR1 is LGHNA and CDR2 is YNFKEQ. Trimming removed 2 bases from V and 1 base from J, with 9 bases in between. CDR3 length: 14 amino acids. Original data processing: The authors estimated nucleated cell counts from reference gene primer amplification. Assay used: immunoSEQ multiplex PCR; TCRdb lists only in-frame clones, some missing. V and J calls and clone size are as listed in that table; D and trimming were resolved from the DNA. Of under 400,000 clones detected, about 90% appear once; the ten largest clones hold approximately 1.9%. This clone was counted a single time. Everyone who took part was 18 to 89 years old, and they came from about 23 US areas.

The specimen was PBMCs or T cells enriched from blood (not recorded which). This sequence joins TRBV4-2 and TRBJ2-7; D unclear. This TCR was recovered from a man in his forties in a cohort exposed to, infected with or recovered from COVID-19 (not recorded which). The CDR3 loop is CASSQRSSSYEQYF. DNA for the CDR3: TGTGCCAGCAGCCAACGGAGTTCTTCCTACGAGCAGTACTTC.